These 21 T cell receptor beta chains were sequenced from one sample in a study of post-analysis software for immune sequencing data. Study-wide results and caveats: Four or five TRBV segments were more frequent in patients than controls; TRBV5-6, TRBV5-1 and TRBV20-1 belonged to this group.

The TCR beta cDNA libraries carried unique molecular identifiers. One entry per CDR3 protein results from TCRdb running MiXCR on the PCR reads. Of roughly 730,000 distinct CDR3 sequences listed, just under 30% are singletons. No antigens are known for them. The specimen was blood. These receptors were obtained from a girl aged 10-17 years with multiple sclerosis.

The gene calls are TRBV4-1 and TRBJ1-5; D not certain. Trimming removed 0 bases from V and 6 bases from J, with 6 bases in between. The CDR3 is made up of 13 amino acids. CDR1 is MGHRA, CDR2 YSYEKL, per germline. In DNA, the CDR3 is TGCGCCAGCAGCCAAGATGTCGCTCAGCCCCAGCATTTT. As protein: CASSQDVAQPQHF.

Only a few counts were recorded for this clonotype. The chain uses TRBV28 and TRBJ2-7; 7 nucleotides agree with TRBD2. Germline-derived CDR1 and CDR2 are MDHEN and SYDVKM. This CDR3 contains 14 residues. The junction had 6 bases not matched to a gene; V was cut back by 6 bases and J by 1 base. Here the CDR3 DNA reads TGTGCCAGCAGGGCGGGAGATGTATCCTACGAGCAGTACTTC. Translation gives CASRAGDVSYEQYF.

The chain has TRBV28 and TRBJ2-4, with TRBD1 matching 10 bases. Gene TRBJ2-5 matches the end of the DNA better, so the J call may be wrong. Germline CDR1 and CDR2: MDHEN and SYDVKM. This CDR3 contains 15 residues. CDR3 sequence (DNA): TGTGCCAGCAGTCCCCGACAGGGGGCGGGGGAGACCCAGTACTTC. Amino acids: CASSPRQGAGETQYF.

This clonotype has only a few counts. The chain combines TRBV12-3 or TRBV12-4 with TRBJ2-7; 8 positions agree with TRBD1. The CDR3 runs to 15 residues. The V segment lost 5 bases and the J segment 5 bases; nucleotides outside the gene matches: 11. The CDR3 region is CASSEDRGLVNEQYF. Here the CDR3 DNA reads TGTGCCAGCAGTGAAGACAGGGGACTCGTCAACGAGCAGTACTTC.

This clonotype was observed many times. This rearrangement joins TRBV4-1 to TRBJ2-3; TRBD1 is a possible D gene (6 bases). Trimming pared 0 bases from V and 1 base from J, leaving 14 bases between. Germline CDR1 reads MGHRA; CDR2 reads YSYEKL. The CDR3 totals 17 residues. CDR3 bases: TGCGCCAGCAGCCAAGATTCTGGGGCAGGGGGCACAGATACGCAGTATTTT. Protein: CASSQDSGAGGTDTQYF.

This chain links TRBV6-4 with TRBJ2-1; either TRBD1 or TRBD2 may supply D (5 bases each). This CDR3 spans 15 amino acids. Germline V gene sequence: CDR1 MRHNA, CDR2 SNTAGT. Trimming removed 2 bases from V and 0 bases from J, with 8 bases in between. CDR3 region: CASSDGGSSYNEQFF. As DNA, the CDR3 is TGTGCCAGCAGTGACGGGGGAAGCTCCTACAATGAGCAGTTCTTC.

This clonotype came up a few times. The chain links TRBV6-6 to TRBJ2-6; a possible D gene is TRBD1 (6 bases). This CDR3 has 17 residues. Germline values: CDR1 MNHNY, CDR2 SVGAGI (reference sequence). Between the trimmed V and J ends, which lost 2 bases and 3 bases, there was a span of 14 bases. This CDR3 reads CASSYLQGSVGANVLTF. The CDR3 DNA is TGTGCCAGCAGTTACCTACAGGGATCGGTTGGGGCCAACGTCCTGACTTTC.

This clonotype was counted a few times. This rearrangement joins TRBV24-1 to TRBJ2-1; no clear D. The V end was cut by 2 bases, the J end by 0 bases, with 7 bases between. The germline V gene has CDR1 KGHDR and CDR2 SFDVKD. The length of the CDR3 is 15 residues. The CDR3 spells CATSDSWSSYNEQFF. The CDR3 bases are TGTGCCACCAGTGATTCGTGGAGCTCCTACAATGAGCAGTTCTTC.

Only a few counts were recorded for this clonotype. The chain carries TRBV25-1 and TRBJ2-7, with a possible D match to TRBD1 (6 bases). V dropped 4 bases and J dropped 1 base, with 11 bases sitting between them. This CDR3 has 14 residues. Germline CDR1 MGHDK, CDR2 SYGVNS. The CDR3, as DNA: TGTGCCAGCAGTGGTCAGGGGTATTCCTACGAGCAGTACTTC. Its translation is CASSGQGYSYEQYF.

The rearrangement links TRBV2 to TRBJ2-6; TRBD2 matches 8 bases. The trim removed 8 bases at V and 2 bases at J, leaving 5 bases unmatched. This CDR3 is 15 amino acids long. Germline V gene data show CDR1 as SNHLY and CDR2 as FYNNEI. The CDR3 DNA follows: TGTGCCAGCCAAACGGGGGGGGCTGGGGCCAACGTCCTGACTTTC. Translated, it gives CASQTGGAGANVLTF.

The chain joins TRBV6-2 or TRBV6-3 to TRBJ1-2; D is uncertain. V was clipped by 2 bases and J by 1 base, with 11 bases between them. Germline CDR1 is MNHEY and CDR2 is SVGEGT. The CDR3 loop spans 15 amino acids. The CDR3 region has the DNA TGTGCCAGCAGTTACGGACTACAAATTAACTATGGCTACACCTTC. Residues: CASSYGLQINYGYTF.

This clonotype has more than one count but fewer than ten. The chain couples TRBV5-5 to TRBJ2-5, with a weak D call TRBD1 (6 bases). The CDR3 sequence is 15 residues long. Germline values: CDR1 SGHKS, CDR2 YYEKEE (reference sequence). Trimming left V 1 base short and J 5 bases short, with 15 bases between. The CDR3 spells CASSLYVGQRETQYF. The CDR3 DNA reads as TGTGCCAGCAGCTTGTACGTAGGACAGCGGGAGACCCAGTACTTC.

The chain joins TRBV7-9 to TRBJ2-1, with D maybe TRBD2 (5 bases). Between the trimmed V and J ends, which lost 2 bases and 8 bases, there was a span of 7 bases. Germline V gives CDR1 SEHNR, CDR2 FQNEAQ (reference sequence). This CDR3 is built from 12 residues. CDR3 sequence (DNA): TGTGCCAGCAGCTTAACCGGGGATGAGCAGTTCTTC. Its translation: CASSLTGDEQFF.

Comments on this clonotype: One junction end disagrees with the germline gene, perhaps due to a read error. The rearrangement joins TRBV20-1 to TRBJ2-7; 9 nucleotides agree with TRBD1. The CDR3 covers 15 residues. CDR1 is DFQATT and CDR2 is SNEGSKA in the germline V gene (reference sequence). The CDR3 loop is CSARPNRGLSHEQYF. For the CDR3, the DNA is TGCAGTGCTAGGCCGAACAGGGGGCTCTCCCACGAGCAGTACTTC.

The chain joins TRBV3-1 to TRBJ2-1; D is possibly TRBD2 (5 bases). The CDR3 has 15 residues. Germline CDR1 reads LGHDT; CDR2 reads YNNKEL (reference sequence). Trimming shortened V by 1 base and J by 1 base, and 8 bases separated the two germline ends. CDR3 coding DNA: TGTGCCAGCAGCCAAGGTGGACTGTCCTACAATGAGCAGTTCTTC. Translated: CASSQGGLSYNEQFF.

This clonotype has only a few counts. The chain is built from TRBV29-1 and TRBJ2-5; tentative D call: TRBD2 (6 bases). CDR1 SQVTM and CDR2 ANQGSEA come from the germline V gene. The V and J ends lost 4 bases and 5 bases respectively, with 14 bases between them. The CDR3 covers 13 residues. CDR3 nucleotides: TGCAGCGTTGGGCTATCGGAGGGGGAGACCCAGTACTTC. It specifies CSVGLSEGETQYF.

Points on this clonotype: Compared with germline, one end of the junction differs, possibly owing to a read error. The gene calls are TRBV10-3 and TRBJ1-2; D is perhaps TRBD1 (6 bases). The CDR3 runs 15 residues. In germline, CDR1 is ENHRY, CDR2 SYGVKD. For the CDR3, the DNA is TGTGTCATCAGTGAGTCAAGGGGGACGTACTATGGCTACACCTTC. This gives the protein CVISESRGTYYGYTF.

This chain uses TRBV20-1 with TRBJ2-7, with 7 bases fitting TRBD2. Trimming cost V 2 bases and J 7 bases; bases outside gene matches: 20. Germline loops: CDR1 DFQATT, CDR2 SNEGSKA (reference sequence). There are 17 residues in the CDR3. In DNA, the CDR3 is TGCAGTGCTAGAAGTTATAGAGGCGGCGGGAGAAAGAATGAGCAGTACTTC. Translating it yields CSARSYRGGGRKNEQYF.

A few counts support this clonotype. The gene calls are TRBV11-2 and TRBJ2-5; D may be TRBD1 or TRBD2 (5 bases each). Germline CDR1 reads SGHAT; CDR2 reads FQNNGV. The CDR3 consists of 12 residues. With 5 bases removed from V and 5 bases from J, the gap between germline ends came to 9 bases. Here the CDR3 DNA reads TGTGCCAGCAGCGGGGGTTCGGAGACCCAGTACTTC. It specifies CASSGGSETQYF.

This rearrangement joins TRBV12-3 or TRBV12-4 to TRBJ2-3; 10 positions agree with TRBD1. There are 15 residues in the CDR3. Trimming at V came to 5 bases and at J to 2 bases, leaving 4 bases not matched to a gene. The CDR3 here is CASSRGQGYTDTQYF. In nucleotides, the CDR3 is TGTGCCAGCAGTCGGGGACAGGGGTACACAGATACGCAGTATTTT.

This clonotype was seen only a few times. V usage is TRBV7-9 and J usage is TRBJ2-4; TRBD2 aligns across 9 bases. With the DNA end fitting TRBJ2-7 better, the J assignment may be wrong. The germline V gene has CDR1 SEHNR and CDR2 FQNEAQ (reference sequence). The CDR3 is 16 residues long. The CDR3 DNA reads TGTGCCAGCAGCTTCAGCGGGGGGTGGGGTAACTACGAGCAGTACTTC. This translates into CASSFSGGWGNYEQYF.